These T cell receptor beta chains were read from a single sample in a study of T-cell reconstitution after alpha-beta-depleted transplantation in children. TCRdb re-derived calls from the PCR reads in MiXCR, one entry per CDR3 protein. The sample consists of 700,000 to 950,000 distinct CDR3 sequences, around 15% of them appearing once. The sample was PBMCs, mostly from graft donor cells, taken 360 days after TCRalphabeta/CD19-depleted stem cell transplant. The receptor source for this set is a male patient between 5 and 17 years old who had a stem cell transplant for acute lymphoblastic leukemia, so the T cells may come from the graft donor. Each CDR3 is given with its conserved first and last residue. Fields, in order: clone size, CDR3 length, J gene, D gene, V gene, CDR3 protein, CDR3 DNA. The D gene is left open where the match is weak. Clone size is stated in some rows and not others, as once, few, many or a class when expanded.

few | 13 | TRBJ2-1 | . | TRBV24-1 | CATQGLSYNEQFF | TGTGCCACCCAAGGACTCAGCTACAATGAGCAGTTCTTC
many | 14 | TRBJ2-7 | TRBD1 | TRBV10-3 | CAIMDRGQKDEQYF | TGTGCCATCATGGACAGGGGGCAGAAGGACGAGCAGTACTTC
few | 18 | TRBJ1-2 | TRBD1 | TRBV20-1 | CSARVSLGTAQIAYGYTF | TGCAGTGCTAGAGTTTCCCTGGGGACAGCGCAAATTGCCTATGGCTACACCTTC
once | 12 | TRBJ1-4 | . | TRBV5-6 | CASSFLGEKLFF | TGTGCCAGCAGCTTTCTAGGGGAAAAACTGTTTTTT
many | 12 | TRBJ2-3 | . | TRBV7-9 | CASSSFLDTQYF | TGTGCCAGCAGCTCGTTTTTAGATACGCAGTATTTT
few | 18 | TRBJ2-2 | TRBD2 | TRBV20-1 | CSASDQPLAGGYTGELFF | TGCAGTGCTAGCGATCAACCCTTAGCGGGAGGCTACACCGGGGAGCTGTTTTTT
. | 18 | TRBJ2-1 | TRBD2 | TRBV10-3 | CAISESKRREGPNNEQFF | TGTGCCATCAGTGAGTCGAAGAGGCGGGAGGGCCCCAACAATGAGCAGTTCTTC
few | 15 | TRBJ2-4 | . | TRBV4-1 | CASSQVSLAKNIQYF | TGCGCCAGCAGCCAAGTTTCTCTAGCCAAAAACATTCAGTACTTC
few | 13 | TRBJ2-1 | TRBD1 | TRBV12-3/TRBV12-4 | CASSTGQYNEQFF | TGTGCCAGCAGCACGGGACAGTACAATGAGCAGTTCTTC
once | 13 | TRBJ2-7 | . | TRBV5-1 | CASSLLGVDEQYF | TGCGCCAGCAGCTTGCTCGGGGTCGACGAGCAGTACTTC
few | 14 | TRBJ2-7 | . | TRBV6-5 | CASSYHGSPYEQYF | TGTGCCAGCAGTTACCACGGCAGTCCCTACGAGCAGTACTTC
few | 14 | TRBJ1-2 | . | TRBV28 | CASSGDAGLRGYTF | TGTGCCAGCAGTGGGGACGCAGGCTTGAGAGGCTACACCTTC
few | 16 | TRBJ2-3 | . | TRBV7-6 | CASSLGVAGITDTQYF | TGTGCCAGCAGCTTAGGGGTCGCGGGGATCACAGATACGCAGTATTTT
. | 14 | TRBJ1-4 | . | TRBV16 | CASSHGQTNEKLFF | TGTGCCAGCAGCCATGGACAGACTAATGAAAAACTGTTTTTT
many | 15 | TRBJ2-7 | . | TRBV5-1 | CASSGKAGTSYEQYF | TGCGCCAGCAGTGGAAAAGCGGGTACTTCCTACGAGCAGTACTTC
. | 16 | TRBJ2-7 | . | TRBV11-2 | CASSPPFGLPTYEQYF | TGTGCCAGCAGCCCCCCCTTCGGACTACCAACCTACGAGCAGTACTTC
. | 12 | TRBJ1-2 | . | TRBV15 | CATRRGPLGYTF | TGTGCCACCAGGAGGGGCCCGTTAGGCTACACCTTC
many | 15 | TRBJ2-7 | . | TRBV27 | CASSLLEDPRYEQYF | TGTGCCAGCAGTCTGCTGGAGGATCCCCGATACGAGCAGTACTTC
. | 15 | TRBJ2-7 | TRBD2 | TRBV6-1 | CASSLIAGVPSEQYF | TGTGCCAGCAGTCTCATAGCGGGAGTCCCGTCCGAGCAGTACTTC
few | 17 | TRBJ2-2 | TRBD2 | TRBV20-1 | CSARRLAGGTNTGELFF | TGCAGTGCTAGAAGGCTAGCGGGAGGCACTAACACCGGGGAGCTGTTTTTT
few | 14 | TRBJ1-1 | . | TRBV25-1 | CASRPTGIVAEAFF | TGTGCCAGCCGACCCACAGGAATTGTCGCTGAAGCTTTCTTT
few | 14 | TRBJ1-2 | . | TRBV24-1 | CATSSYRTDYGYTF | TGTGCCACCAGTTCCTACAGGACGGACTATGGCTACACCTTC
few | 14 | TRBJ2-7 | . | TRBV3-1 | CASSQGAGIYEQYF | TGTGCCAGCAGCCAAGGGGCAGGGATCTACGAGCAGTACTTC
few | 16 | TRBJ2-2 | TRBD2 | TRBV5-1 | CASSSSGGLNTGELFF | TGCGCCAGCAGCTCTAGCGGGGGCCTAAACACCGGGGAGCTGTTTTTT
few | 12 | TRBJ2-4 | . | TRBV29-1 | CSVAENLNIQYF | TGCAGCGTTGCGGAGAATTTAAACATTCAGTACTTC
. | 15 | TRBJ2-4 | . | TRBV28 | CASRALRLAKNIQYF | TGTGCCAGCAGGGCCCTTCGATTAGCCAAAAACATTCAGTACTTC
. | 15 | TRBJ2-7 | TRBD1 | TRBV5-1 | CASSLPRTGGGEQYF | TGCGCCAGCAGCTTGCCCCGGACAGGGGGGGGTGAGCAGTACTTC
few | 17 | TRBJ2-5 | . | TRBV10-3 | CAISKGEVGRGRETQYF | TGTGCCATCAGTAAGGGAGAGGTCGGGAGGGGGCGTGAGACCCAGTACTTC
. | 16 | TRBJ1-5 | TRBD1 | TRBV19 | CASSLARGQGRQPQHF | TGTGCCAGTAGTCTTGCGCGAGGACAGGGTCGTCAGCCCCAGCATTTT
. | 14 | TRBJ2-5 | TRBD1 | TRBV6-1 | CASSEGTGRETQYF | TGTGCCAGCAGTGAGGGGACAGGGCGGGAGACCCAGTACTTC
. | 15 | TRBJ2-1 | . | TRBV24-1 | CATSDRFTSYNEQFF | TGTGCCACCAGTGACAGGTTCACCTCCTACAATGAGCAGTTCTTC
. | 18 | TRBJ2-7 | . | TRBV21-1 | CATPTGRWDRGLIGEQYF | TGTGCCACCCCTACAGGCCGTTGGGACAGGGGGCTTATCGGCGAGCAGTACTTC
few | 13 | TRBJ1-2 | . | TRBV10-3 | CAIRPTGYYGYTF | TGTGCCATCAGACCCACAGGGTACTATGGCTACACCTTC
. | 12 | TRBJ2-7 | . | TRBV18 | CASSPRLHEQYF | TGTGCCAGCTCACCCCGACTCCACGAGCAGTACTTC
few | 15 | TRBJ2-3 | . | TRBV3-1 | CASTRFAGGADTQYF | TGTGCCAGCACCCGATTTGCCGGAGGAGCGGATACGCAGTATTTT
many | 12 | TRBJ2-7 | . | TRBV7-9 | CASSLGTLEQYF | TGTGCCAGCAGCTTAGGGACCCTTGAGCAGTACTTC
few | 11 | TRBJ2-1 | . | TRBV7-2 | CASSHLVEQFF | TGTGCCAGCAGCCACTTGGTGGAGCAGTTCTTC
few | 15 | TRBJ1-5 | TRBD1 | TRBV20-1 | CSARGGQYSNQPQHF | TGCAGTGCTAGGGGGGGACAGTATAGCAATCAGCCCCAGCATTTT
. | 15 | TRBJ2-7 | . | TRBV7-7 | CASSLGSGPAYEQYF | TGTGCCAGCAGCTTAGGTAGCGGACCAGCCTACGAGCAGTACTTC
. | 13 | TRBJ2-7 | TRBD1 | TRBV12-3/TRBV12-4 | CASTHGTAREQYF | TGTGCCAGCACCCACGGGACAGCGAGGGAGCAGTACTTC
few | 14 | TRBJ2-7 | TRBD2 | TRBV5-1 | CASSYTAGPYEQYF | TGCGCCAGCAGTTACACAGCGGGGCCCTACGAGCAGTACTTC
. | 13 | TRBJ1-1 | . | TRBV12-5 | CASGLGLNTEAFF | TGTGCTAGTGGTTTAGGCCTGAACACTGAAGCTTTCTTT
few | 17 | TRBJ2-5 | . | TRBV5-8 | CASSLAGIPGTRETQYF | TGTGCCAGCAGCTTGGCCGGAATACCGGGGACCCGAGAGACCCAGTACTTC
many | 11 | TRBJ2-7 | . | TRBV25-1 | CASSEGREQYF | TGTGCCAGCAGTGAGGGGCGCGAGCAGTACTTC
. | 16 | TRBJ2-5 | TRBD2 | TRBV29-1 | CSVLGASGWAQETQYF | TGCAGCGTGCTAGGGGCTAGCGGGTGGGCCCAAGAGACCCAGTACTTC
. | 14 | TRBJ2-5 | . | TRBV20-1 | CSASWRWWQETQYF | TGCAGTGCTTCCTGGAGGTGGTGGCAAGAGACCCAGTACTTC
few | 16 | TRBJ1-5 | TRBD1 | TRBV20-1 | CSARAWKGANNQPQHF | TGCAGTGCTAGAGCATGGAAGGGGGCGAACAATCAGCCCCAGCATTTT
. | 18 | TRBJ1-1 | TRBD1 | TRBV20-1 | CSAPKMGTGGVEGTEAFF | TGCAGTGCCCCCAAGATGGGGACAGGGGGTGTCGAGGGCACTGAAGCTTTCTTT
. | 12 | TRBJ2-7 | . | TRBV12-3/TRBV12-4 | CASSYLPGEQYF | TGTGCCAGCAGTTATCTGCCGGGGGAGCAGTACTTC
. | 14 | TRBJ2-1 | . | TRBV5-1 | CASSFGERDNEQFF | TGCGCCAGCAGCTTCGGAGAGCGGGACAATGAGCAGTTCTTC
few | 17 | TRBJ2-1 | TRBD2 | TRBV5-1 | CASSSGLAGLGHNEQFF | TGCGCCAGCAGCTCCGGACTAGCGGGCTTAGGGCACAATGAGCAGTTCTTC
few | 16 | TRBJ1-2 | . | TRBV7-6 | CASSRIIGQFNYGYTF | TGTGCCAGCAGCCGGATTATAGGACAGTTTAACTATGGCTACACCTTC